These 9 T cell receptor beta chains share one sample of origin, sequenced in a study of shared T cell receptors in the human thymus. Measured with immunoSEQ multiplex PCR; TCRdb has only the in-frame clones, and not every one. The repertoire holds roughly 700,000 clones, with over 75% as singletons. These data are also associated with another study on human thymus T cells.

The specimen sequenced was thymocytes. Receptors originate from a boy in the first two years of life with a congenital heart defect.

This clone turned up a few times. The rearrangement links TRBV5-4 to TRBJ1-3; D uncertain. This CDR3 is built from 16 residues. Germline loops: CDR1 SGHNT, CDR2 YYREEE (reference sequence). V dropped 2 bases and J dropped 4 bases, with 16 bases sitting between them. In DNA form, the CDR3 reads TGTGCCAGCAGCTTATTTCCCTACCCGCGGGGAAACACCATATATTTT. This translates into CASSLFPYPRGNTIYF. The full variable domain, rest sourced from reference TRBV5-4 and TRBJ1-3, is ETGVTQSPTHLIKTRGQQVTLRCSSQSGHNTVSWYQQALGQGPQFIFQYYREEENGRGNFPPRFSGLQFPNYSSELNVNALELDDSALYLCASSLFPYPRGNTIYFGEGSWLTVV.

The chain uses TRBV5-4 and TRBJ2-7; D is perhaps TRBD2 (5 bases). CDR3 length: 11 amino acids. The V and J ends lost 5 bases and 6 bases respectively, with 9 bases between them. Germline CDR1 and CDR2: SGHNT and YYREEE (reference sequence). The CDR3 loop reads CASRLGGEQYF. As DNA, the CDR3 is TGTGCCAGCAGGCTAGGAGGCGAGCAGTACTTC. The entire variable domain, with the rest obtained from reference TRBV5-4 and TRBJ2-7, is as follows: ETGVTQSPTHLIKTRGQQVTLRCSSQSGHNTVSWYQQALGQGPQFIFQYYREEENGRGNFPPRFSGLQFPNYSSELNVNALELDDSALYLCASRLGGEQYFGPGTRLTVT.

This rearrangement joins TRBV18 to TRBJ2-7; 12 bases match TRBD2. Trimming cost V 2 bases and J 1 base; bases outside gene matches: 3. The V gene's germline CDR1 is KGHSH and CDR2 LQKENI. The CDR3 has 16 residues. CDR3 in amino acids: CASSPWTSGTSYEQYF. The CDR3 bases are TGTGCCAGCTCACCATGGACTAGCGGGACGTCCTACGAGCAGTACTTC.

This chain connects TRBV30 to TRBJ1-5; TRBD1 matches 8 bases. This CDR3 has 18 amino acids. V shed 0 bases, J shed 1 base, and the junction held 11 bases outside the gene matches. Germline CDR1 GTSNPN, CDR2 SVGIG (reference sequence). For the CDR3, the DNA is TGTGCCTGGAGTGTAATAGAATTACAGGGGGGCAGCAATCAGCCCCAGCATTTT. It encodes CAWSVIELQGGSNQPQHF. The full variable domain, with the rest looked up from reference TRBV30 and TRBJ1-5, is SQTIHQWPATLVQPVGSPLSLECTVEGTSNPNLYWYRQAAGRGLQLLFYSVGIGQISSEVPQNLSASRPQDRQFILSSKKLLLSDSGFYLCAWSVIELQGGSNQPQHFGDGTRLSIL.

The chain combines TRBV4-3 with TRBJ2-6; 8 bases align to TRBD1. Germline V gives CDR1 LGHNA, CDR2 YSLEER. This CDR3 spans 19 amino acids. The V gene end was trimmed by 2 bases and the J gene end by 0 bases; junction bases not matched to a gene: 9. CDR3 sequence: CASSQRLDRAGSGANVLTF. The CDR3 coding sequence is TGCGCCAGCAGCCAACGGTTGGACAGGGCGGGCTCTGGGGCCAACGTCCTGACTTTC.

The J gene is TRBJ2-2, the V gene TRBV5-1, with 8 nucleotides matching TRBD1. Germline V gives CDR1 SGHRS, CDR2 YFSETQ. After removal of 1 base from V and 5 bases from J, the junction contained 1 base not matched to a gene. The length of the CDR3 is 14 residues. In DNA form, the CDR3 reads TGCGCCAGCAGCTTGCGACAGGGGACCGGGGAGCTGTTTTTT. It yields the protein CASSLRQGTGELFF.

CDR3 protein: CASSLDGLAEYEQYF. CDR3 DNA: TGTGCCAGCAGCTTAGATGGGCTAGCGGAGTACGAGCAGTACTTC. The chain links TRBV11-3 to TRBJ2-7, with TRBD2 matching over 7 bases. This CDR3 comprises 15 residues. CDR1 is SGHNT and CDR2 is YENEEA in the germline V gene. Trimming cost V 0 bases and J 4 bases; bases outside gene matches: 6.

The chain couples TRBV10-1 to TRBJ2-3, with D possibly being TRBD2 (5 bases). Germline V gives CDR1 WNHNN, CDR2 SYGVQD (reference sequence). The CDR3 runs to 16 residues. V was pared by 1 base and J by 0 bases, with 11 bases between. The CDR3 DNA follows: TGCGCCAGCAGTGAGTTTGAGAGGGCAAGCACAGATACGCAGTATTTT. Amino acid sequence: CASSEFERASTDTQYF.

The chain has TRBV16 and TRBJ2-5, with D maybe TRBD1 (5 bases). From germline, CDR1 is KGHSY and CDR2 FQNENV. The V end lost 3 bases, the J end lost 5 bases, and 16 bases lay between the germline ends. The CDR3 loop spans 15 amino acids. The CDR3 nucleotides are TGTGCCAGCAGCCATATTCAGGGATCTCAGGAGACCCAGTACTTC. Translation gives CASSHIQGSQETQYF.